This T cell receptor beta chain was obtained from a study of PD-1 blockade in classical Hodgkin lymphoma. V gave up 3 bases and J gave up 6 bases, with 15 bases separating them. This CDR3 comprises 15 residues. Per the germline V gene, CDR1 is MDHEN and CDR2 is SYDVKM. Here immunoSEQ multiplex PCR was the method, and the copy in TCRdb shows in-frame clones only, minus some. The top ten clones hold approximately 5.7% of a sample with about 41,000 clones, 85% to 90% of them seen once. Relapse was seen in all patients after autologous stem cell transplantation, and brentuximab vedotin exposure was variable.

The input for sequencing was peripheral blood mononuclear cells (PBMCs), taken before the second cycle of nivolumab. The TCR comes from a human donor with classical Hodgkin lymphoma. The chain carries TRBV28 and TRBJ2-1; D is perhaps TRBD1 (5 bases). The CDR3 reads CASSLAVRGFNEQFF. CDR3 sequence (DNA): TGTGCCAGCAGTTTGGCCGTTAGGGGCTTCAATGAGCAGTTCTTC.